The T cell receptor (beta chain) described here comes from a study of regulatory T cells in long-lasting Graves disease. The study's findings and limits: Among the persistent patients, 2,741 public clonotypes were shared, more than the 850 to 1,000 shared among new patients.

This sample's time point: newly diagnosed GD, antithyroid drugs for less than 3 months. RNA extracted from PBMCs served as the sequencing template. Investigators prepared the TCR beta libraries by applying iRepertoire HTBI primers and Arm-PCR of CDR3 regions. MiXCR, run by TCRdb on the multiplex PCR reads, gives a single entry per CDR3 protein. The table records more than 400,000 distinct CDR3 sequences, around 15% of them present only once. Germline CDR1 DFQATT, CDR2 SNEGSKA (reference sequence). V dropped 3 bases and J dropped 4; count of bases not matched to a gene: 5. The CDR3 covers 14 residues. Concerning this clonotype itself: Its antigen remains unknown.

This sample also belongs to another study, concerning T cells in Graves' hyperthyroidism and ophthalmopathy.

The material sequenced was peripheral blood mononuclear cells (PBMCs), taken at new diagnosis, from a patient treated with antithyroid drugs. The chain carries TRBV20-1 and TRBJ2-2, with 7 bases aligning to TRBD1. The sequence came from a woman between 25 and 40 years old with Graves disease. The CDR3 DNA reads TGCAGTGCTAGCAGGGGGTCGGGCACCGGGGAGCTGTTTTTT. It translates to CSASRGSGTGELFF.